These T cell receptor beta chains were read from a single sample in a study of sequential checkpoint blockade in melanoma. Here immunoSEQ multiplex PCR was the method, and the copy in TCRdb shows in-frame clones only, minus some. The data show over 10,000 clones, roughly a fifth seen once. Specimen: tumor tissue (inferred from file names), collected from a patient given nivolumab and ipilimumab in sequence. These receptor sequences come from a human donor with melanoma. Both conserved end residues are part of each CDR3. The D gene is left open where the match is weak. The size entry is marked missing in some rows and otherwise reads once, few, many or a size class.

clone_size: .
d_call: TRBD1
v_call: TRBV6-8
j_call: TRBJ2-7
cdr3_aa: CASTDRGPYEQYF
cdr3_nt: TGTGCCAGCACCGACAGGGGGCCCTACGAGCAGTACTTC

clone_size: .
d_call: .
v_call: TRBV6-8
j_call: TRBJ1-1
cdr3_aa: CASTRGLTEAFF
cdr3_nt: TGTGCCAGCACCCGAGGACTCACTGAAGCTTTCTTT

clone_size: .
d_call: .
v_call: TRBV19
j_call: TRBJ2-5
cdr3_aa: CASSIGGRGETQYF
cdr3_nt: TGTGCCAGTAGTATCGGGGGTCGCGGGGAGACCCAGTACTTC

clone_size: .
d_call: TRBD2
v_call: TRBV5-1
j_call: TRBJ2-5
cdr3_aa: CASSLGAGGKQETQYF
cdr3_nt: TGCGCCAGCAGCCTCGGAGCGGGGGGAAAGCAAGAGACCCAGTACTTC

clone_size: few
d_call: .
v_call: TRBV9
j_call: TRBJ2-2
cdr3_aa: CASRRMENTGELFF
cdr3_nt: TGTGCCAGCCGGAGAATGGAGAACACCGGGGAGCTGTTTTTT

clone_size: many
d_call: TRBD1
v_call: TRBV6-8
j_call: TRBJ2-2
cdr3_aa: CASSPGQLNTGELFF
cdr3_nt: TGTGCCAGCAGTCCGGGACAGCTGAACACCGGGGAGCTGTTTTTT

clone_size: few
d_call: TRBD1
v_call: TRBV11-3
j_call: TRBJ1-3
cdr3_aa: CASSPKSTGAPTSGNTIYF
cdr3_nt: TGTGCCAGCAGCCCCAAATCTACAGGGGCCCCAACCTCTGGAAACACCATATATTTT

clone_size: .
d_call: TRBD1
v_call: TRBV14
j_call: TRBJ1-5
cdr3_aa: CASSQEGQGKGSNQPQHF
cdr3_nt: TGTGCCAGCAGCCAAGAAGGACAGGGGAAGGGTAGCAATCAGCCCCAGCATTTT

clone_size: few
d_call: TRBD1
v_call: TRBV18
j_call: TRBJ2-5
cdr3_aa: CASSRTGDETQYF
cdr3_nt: TGTGCCAGCTCACGGACAGGGGACGAGACCCAGTACTTC

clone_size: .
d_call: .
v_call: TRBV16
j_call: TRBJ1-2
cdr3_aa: CASSQIPGTMAGYTF
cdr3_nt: TGTGCCAGCAGCCAAATCCCGGGTACCATGGCTGGCTACACCTTC

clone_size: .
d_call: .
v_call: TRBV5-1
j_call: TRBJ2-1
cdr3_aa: CASSLDAGQLLRDEQFF
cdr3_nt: TGCGCCAGCAGCTTGGATGCGGGACAGCTCCTTCGGGATGAGCAGTTCTTC

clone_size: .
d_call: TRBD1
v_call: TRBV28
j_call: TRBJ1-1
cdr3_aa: CASSPDRAYTEAFF
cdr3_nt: TGTGCCAGCAGTCCTGACAGGGCTTACACTGAAGCTTTCTTT

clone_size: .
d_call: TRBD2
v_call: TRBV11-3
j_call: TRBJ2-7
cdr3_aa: CASSPGLAGYGEQYF
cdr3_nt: TGTGCCAGCAGCCCGGGACTAGCGGGTTATGGCGAGCAGTACTTC

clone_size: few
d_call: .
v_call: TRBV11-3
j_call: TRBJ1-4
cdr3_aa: CASSLRPTRDEKLFF
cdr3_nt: TGTGCCAGCAGCTTAAGGCCCACGAGGGATGAAAAACTGTTTTTT

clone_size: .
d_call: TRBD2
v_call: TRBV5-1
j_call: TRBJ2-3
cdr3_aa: CASSLSSGGPYPSTDTQYF
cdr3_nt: TGCGCCAGCAGCTTGTCTAGCGGGGGGCCCTATCCCTCCACAGATACGCAGTATTTT

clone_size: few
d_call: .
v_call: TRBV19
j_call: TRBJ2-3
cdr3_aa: CAIARASTDTQYF
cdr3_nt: TGTGCCATCGCGAGGGCGAGCACAGATACGCAGTATTTT

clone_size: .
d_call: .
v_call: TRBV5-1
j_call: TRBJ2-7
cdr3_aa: CASSLGRGGGGRYEQYF
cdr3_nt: TGCGCCAGCAGCTTGGGACGTGGGGGAGGCGGTAGGTACGAGCAGTACTTC

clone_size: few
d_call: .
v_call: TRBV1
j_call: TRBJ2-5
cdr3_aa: CASSQGVRGPQETQYF
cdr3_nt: TGCGCCAGCAGCCAAGGGGTCAGGGGACCTCAGGAGACCCAGTACTTC

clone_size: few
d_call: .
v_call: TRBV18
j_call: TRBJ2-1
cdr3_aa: CASSPRDKHNEQFF
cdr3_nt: TGTGCCAGCTCACCACGGGACAAACACAATGAGCAGTTCTTC

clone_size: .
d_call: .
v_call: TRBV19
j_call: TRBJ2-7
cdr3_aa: CASSIQGPNFYEQYF
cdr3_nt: TGTGCCAGTAGTATACAGGGTCCCAATTTCTACGAGCAGTACTTC

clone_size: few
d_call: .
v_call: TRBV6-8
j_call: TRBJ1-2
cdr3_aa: CATADGGGRGYTF
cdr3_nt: TGTGCCACCGCGGACGGCGGGGGCCGTGGCTACACCTTC

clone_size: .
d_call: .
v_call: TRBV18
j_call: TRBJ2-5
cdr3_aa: CASSVSQRETQYF
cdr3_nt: TGTGCCAGCTCAGTTAGTCAACGTGAGACCCAGTACTTC

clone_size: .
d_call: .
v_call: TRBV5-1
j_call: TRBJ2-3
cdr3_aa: CASSLVRAPTDTQYF
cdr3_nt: TGCGCCAGCAGCTTGGTCAGGGCCCCCACAGATACGCAGTATTTT

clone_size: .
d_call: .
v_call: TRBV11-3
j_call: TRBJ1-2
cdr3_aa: CASSLSASLANYGYTF
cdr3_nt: TGTGCCAGCAGCTTATCGGCTAGTTTAGCTAACTATGGCTACACCTTC

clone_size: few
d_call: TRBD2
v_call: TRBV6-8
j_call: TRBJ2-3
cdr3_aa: CASSYRGGRGTDTQYF
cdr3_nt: TGTGCCAGCAGTTACCGGGGAGGGAGGGGCACAGATACGCAGTATTTT

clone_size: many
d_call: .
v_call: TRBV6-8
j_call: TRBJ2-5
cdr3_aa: CASREPLETQYF
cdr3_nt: TGTGCCAGCAGGGAACCCCTGGAGACCCAGTACTTC

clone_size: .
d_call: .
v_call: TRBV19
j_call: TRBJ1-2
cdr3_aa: CASSIIAFGYTF
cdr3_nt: TGTGCCAGTAGTATAATCGCGTTCGGCTACACCTTC

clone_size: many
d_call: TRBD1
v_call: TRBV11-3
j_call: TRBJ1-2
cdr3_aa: CASSLGQGANYGYTF
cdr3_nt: TGTGCCAGCAGCTTAGGCCAGGGGGCGAACTATGGCTACACCTTC

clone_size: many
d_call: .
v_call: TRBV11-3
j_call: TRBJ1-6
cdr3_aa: CASSLLQGDGSPLHF
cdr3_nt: TGTGCCAGCAGCTTGCTACAGGGAGACGGTTCACCCCTCCACTTT

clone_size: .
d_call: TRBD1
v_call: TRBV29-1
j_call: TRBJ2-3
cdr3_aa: CSARQGSTDTQYF
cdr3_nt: TGCAGCGCCCGACAGGGTAGCACAGATACGCAGTATTTT

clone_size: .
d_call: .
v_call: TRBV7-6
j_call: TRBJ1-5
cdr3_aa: CASSFEGGLGQPQHF
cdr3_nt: TGTGCCAGCAGTTTTGAGGGGGGGCTTGGGCAGCCCCAGCATTTT

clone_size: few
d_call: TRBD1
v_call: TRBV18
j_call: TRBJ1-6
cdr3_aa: CASSLVGTGSDNSPLHF
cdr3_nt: TGTGCCAGCTCACTCGTTGGGACAGGGAGTGATAATTCACCCCTCCACTTT

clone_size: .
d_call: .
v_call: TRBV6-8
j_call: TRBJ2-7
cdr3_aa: CASSVTGGASYEQYF
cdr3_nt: TGTGCCAGCAGCGTTACAGGGGGGGCCTCCTACGAGCAGTACTTC

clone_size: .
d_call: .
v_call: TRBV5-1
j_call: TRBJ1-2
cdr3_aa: CASSLAMGGSGYGYTF
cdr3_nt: TGCGCCAGCAGCTTGGCCATGGGGGGATCGGGCTATGGCTACACCTTC

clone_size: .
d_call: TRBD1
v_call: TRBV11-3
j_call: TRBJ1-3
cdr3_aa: CASCRGGPGNTIYF
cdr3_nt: TGTGCCAGCTGTCGAGGGGGCCCTGGAAACACCATATATTTT

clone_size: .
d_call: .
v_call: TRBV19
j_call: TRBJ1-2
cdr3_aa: CASSYDTNYGYTF
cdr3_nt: TGTGCCAGTAGTTATGACACTAACTATGGCTACACCTTC

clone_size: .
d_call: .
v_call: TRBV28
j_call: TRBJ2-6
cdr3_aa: CASSFSPRAPGSGANVLTF
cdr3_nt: TGTGCCAGCAGTTTTTCCCCCCGGGCCCCTGGCTCTGGGGCCAACGTCCTGACTTTC

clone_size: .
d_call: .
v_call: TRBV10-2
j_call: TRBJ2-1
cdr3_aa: CASHPWGLAAHSYNEQFF
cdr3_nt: TGCGCCAGCCATCCCTGGGGGCTAGCGGCTCACTCCTACAATGAGCAGTTCTTC

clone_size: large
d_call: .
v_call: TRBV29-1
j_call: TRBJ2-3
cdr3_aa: CSTQGDYFADTQYF
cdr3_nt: TGCAGCACCCAGGGCGACTACTTTGCAGATACGCAGTATTTT

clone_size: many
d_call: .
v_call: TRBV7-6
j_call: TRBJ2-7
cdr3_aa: CASSLERGFSYEQYF
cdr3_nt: TGTGCCAGCAGCTTAGAGAGGGGGTTCTCCTACGAGCAGTACTTC

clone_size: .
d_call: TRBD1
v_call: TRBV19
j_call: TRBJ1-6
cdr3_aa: CASSTVTGLDSPLHF
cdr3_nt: TGTGCCAGTAGTACCGTGACAGGGCTGGATTCACCCCTCCACTTT

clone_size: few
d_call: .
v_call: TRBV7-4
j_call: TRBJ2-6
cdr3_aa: CATGDNLSNVLTF
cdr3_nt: TGTGCCACCGGGGACAACTTATCCAACGTCCTGACTTTC

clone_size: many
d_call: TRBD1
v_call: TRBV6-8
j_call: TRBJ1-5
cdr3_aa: CASSPLSDRVSRQPQHF
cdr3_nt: TGTGCCAGCAGTCCCCTTTCGGACAGGGTGTCGCGTCAGCCCCAGCATTTT

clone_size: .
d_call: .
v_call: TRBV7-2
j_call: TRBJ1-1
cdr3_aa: CASSHDPPTEAFF
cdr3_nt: TGTGCCAGCAGCCATGACCCCCCCACTGAAGCTTTCTTT

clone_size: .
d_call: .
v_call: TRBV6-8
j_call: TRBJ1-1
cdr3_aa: CASSYWSSRRPEAFF
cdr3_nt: TGTGCCAGCAGTTACTGGTCTTCCCGGAGACCTGAAGCTTTCTTT

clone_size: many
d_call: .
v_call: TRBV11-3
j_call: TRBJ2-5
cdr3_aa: CASSRSGGIETQYF
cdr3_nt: TGTGCCAGCAGCCGAAGTGGGGGAATAGAGACCCAGTACTTC

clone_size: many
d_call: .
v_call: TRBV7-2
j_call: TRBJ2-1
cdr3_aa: CASSLGGAPEQFF
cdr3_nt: TGTGCCAGCAGCTTAGGGGGGGCCCCGGAGCAGTTCTTC

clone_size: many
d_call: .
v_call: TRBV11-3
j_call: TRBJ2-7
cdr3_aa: CASSLEVGGVGEQYF
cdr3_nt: TGTGCCAGCAGCTTAGAAGTAGGAGGGGTGGGCGAGCAGTACTTC

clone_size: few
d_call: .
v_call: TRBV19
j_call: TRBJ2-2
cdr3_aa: CASSPAALLLGELFF
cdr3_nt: TGTGCCAGTAGTCCAGCAGCACTCCTTCTCGGGGAGCTGTTTTTT

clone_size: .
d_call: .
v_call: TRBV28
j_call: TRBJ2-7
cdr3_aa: CASTPRGARSYEQYF
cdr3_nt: TGTGCCAGCACCCCTAGGGGGGCTCGCTCCTACGAGCAGTACTTC

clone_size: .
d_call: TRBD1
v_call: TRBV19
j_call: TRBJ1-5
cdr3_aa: CASTLQGAVFPQHF
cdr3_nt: TGTGCCAGTACCTTACAGGGGGCCGTGTTCCCCCAGCATTTT

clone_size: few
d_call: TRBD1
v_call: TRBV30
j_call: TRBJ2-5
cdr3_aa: CASSGGYLGTQYF
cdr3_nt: TGTGCCTCTTCAGGGGGCTATCTTGGGACCCAGTACTTC

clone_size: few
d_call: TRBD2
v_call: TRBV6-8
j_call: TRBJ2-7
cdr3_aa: CASRPPGGGAEEQYF
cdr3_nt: TGTGCCAGCAGGCCCCCGGGAGGGGGGGCGGAAGAGCAGTACTTC

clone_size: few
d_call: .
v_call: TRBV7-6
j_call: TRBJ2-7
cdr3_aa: CASRLYQGPAYEQYF
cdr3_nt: TGTGCCAGCAGACTATACCAGGGGCCTGCCTACGAGCAGTACTTC

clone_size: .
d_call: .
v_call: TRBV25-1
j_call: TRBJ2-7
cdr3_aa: CASSSYSTYEQYF
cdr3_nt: TGTGCCAGCAGTTCATATAGTACCTACGAGCAGTACTTC